One and the same sample provided the 25 T cell receptor beta chains below, sequenced in a study of CD8+ T cells in alopecia areata. Treatment defined: oral pan-JAK inhibitor, 5-10 mg twice daily. RNA extraction and reverse transcription yielded cDNA as sequencing template. Profiled with immunoSEQ multiplex PCR; TCRdb holds only in-frame clones, not every one. This repertoire shows 200,000 to 250,000 clones, more than 30% found once; its top ten account for 0.4% to 0.55%. The sequenced sample was CD4+ T cells sorted from blood, obtained at approximately week 34, from a patient treated with tofacitinib. These receptors originate from a human donor with alopecia areata.

The chain joins TRBV4-1 to TRBJ2-3, with D perhaps matching TRBD1 or TRBD2 (7 bases each). Between the trimmed V and J ends, which lost 2 bases and 1 base, there was a span of 10 bases. Looked up from germline, CDR1 is MGHRA and CDR2 is YSYEKL. There are 15 residues in the CDR3. CDR3: CASSQSGTGTDTQYF. CDR3 bases: TGCGCCAGCAGCCAAAGCGGGACAGGCACAGATACGCAGTATTTT.

This clone has only a few counts. The gene calls are TRBV7-2 and TRBJ1-5, with unresolved D. The length of the CDR3 is 15 residues. In germline, CDR1 is SGHTA, CDR2 FQGNSA. V dropped 1 base and J dropped 7 bases, with 14 bases sitting between them. CDR3 sequence: CASSLGSTGNQPQHF. DNA of the CDR3: TGTGCCAGCAGCTTAGGTTCAACGGGGAACCAGCCCCAGCATTTT.

The chain links TRBV4-2 to TRBJ2-5; weak D call: TRBD2 (6 bases). The CDR3 is made up of 13 amino acids. V was cut by 5 bases and J by 5 bases, with 12 bases left in between. The V gene's germline CDR1 is LGHNA and CDR2 YNFKEQ. The CDR3 is CASSFREKETQYF. CDR3 nucleotide sequence: TGTGCCAGCAGCTTCCGGGAGAAGGAGACCCAGTACTTC.

The V call is TRBV30, the J call TRBJ1-3; D is uncertain. The CDR3 has 14 residues. V was cut by 4 bases and J by 4 bases, with 14 bases left in between. Germline V CDR1 and CDR2: GTSNPN, SVGIG (reference sequence). CDR3 in amino acids: CAWTVALAGNTIYF. The DNA for the CDR3 is TGTGCCTGGACGGTGGCCCTGGCGGGAAACACCATATATTTT.

This clone was found once. The sample carries other DNA sequences with the same CDR3. This chain joins TRBV5-1 and TRBJ2-7; TRBD1 aligns across 8 bases. The CDR3 spans 13 residues. Per the germline V gene, CDR1 is SGHRS and CDR2 is YFSETQ. J was trimmed by 4 bases and V by 3 bases; bases with no gene match: 3. The CDR3, as DNA: TGCGCCAGCAGCTCAGGACAGGGTTACGAGCAGTACTTC. This translates into CASSSGQGYEQYF. Variable domain in full (rest from reference TRBV5-1 and TRBJ2-7): KAGVTQTPRYLIKTRGQQVTLSCSPISGHRSVSWYQQTPGQGLQFLFEYFSETQRNKGNFPGRFSGRQFSNSRSEMNVSTLELGDSALYLCASSSGQGYEQYFGPGTRLTVT.

Only a few counts were recorded for this clone. The chain uses TRBV7-9 and TRBJ2-3; the D is unclear. The CDR3 length is 14 residues. Trimming pared 3 bases from V and 0 bases from J, leaving 7 bases between. Germline V CDR1 and CDR2: SEHNR, FQNEAQ (reference sequence). As DNA, the CDR3 is TGTGCCAGCAGCTTGACACTTAGCACAGATACGCAGTATTTT. It codes for CASSLTLSTDTQYF.

V is TRBV6-5 and J is TRBJ1-4, with 7 bases identical to TRBD1. Trimming cost V 8 bases and J 8 bases; bases outside gene matches: 11. This CDR3 is 14 amino acids long. The germline V gene encodes CDR1 MNHEY and CDR2 SVGAGI. CDR3 bases: TGTGCCAGCGGCCGACAGGGTTTAGGCGAAAAACTGTTTTTT. The encoded protein is CASGRQGLGEKLFF.

The rearrangement uses TRBV18 and TRBJ2-5; perhaps D is TRBD1 or TRBD2 (5 bases each). Trimming cost V 2 bases and J 5 bases, with 9 bases left between them. Germline values: CDR1 KGHSH, CDR2 LQKENI. There are 13 residues in the CDR3. CDR3 amino acids: CASSPSGRETQYF. The DNA for the CDR3 is TGTGCCAGCTCACCATCGGGACGGGAGACCCAGTACTTC. Looking up the rest from reference TRBV18 and TRBJ2-5 gives the full variable domain: NAGVMQNPRHLVRRRGQEARLRCSPMKGHSHVYWYRQLPEEGLKFMVYLQKENIIDESGMPKERFSAEFPKEGPSILRIQQVVRGDSAAYFCASSPSGRETQYFGPGTRLLVL.

The V and J genes are TRBV2 and TRBJ1-5; unclear D gene. The length of the CDR3 is 13 residues. Trimming took 7 bases from V and 5 from J, leaving 12 bases between them. CDR1 and CDR2 (germline): SNHLY, FYNNEI. CDR3 residues: CASTGQMYQPQHF. CDR3 sequence (DNA): TGTGCCAGCACAGGCCAAATGTATCAGCCCCAGCATTTT.

The V call is TRBV6-5, the J call TRBJ1-2; D gene ambiguous. Germline V gene lookup returns CDR1 MNHEY and CDR2 SVGAGI. V was trimmed by 8 bases and J by 4 bases, leaving 14 bases between them. The CDR3 spans 13 residues. CDR3 sequence reads: CASASGFPYGYTF. The CDR3 DNA follows: TGTGCCAGCGCCTCGGGGTTTCCCTATGGCTACACCTTC.

This clone was seen only a few times. The rearrangement joins TRBV7-6 to TRBJ2-3; no reliable D call. This CDR3 spans 14 amino acids. V dropped 1 base and J dropped 5 bases, with 10 bases sitting between them. CDR1 and CDR2 (germline): SGHVS, FNYEAQ. CDR3 sequence: CASSLDDRRDTQYF. The CDR3 DNA reads TGTGCCAGCAGCTTAGACGACCGGAGAGATACGCAGTATTTT.

The rearrangement links TRBV9 to TRBJ2-2; a weak D match, TRBD2 (6 bases). The CDR3 has 16 residues. Trimming took off 0 bases at V and 1 base at J, with 10 bases between the two ends. CDR1 is SGDLS, CDR2 YYNGEE, per germline. This CDR3 is CASSVGVAENTGELFF. The CDR3 nucleotides read TGTGCCAGCAGCGTAGGGGTAGCGGAGAACACCGGGGAGCTGTTTTTT.

The chain's CDR3 is CASSPDRTEAFF. CDR3 nucleotide sequence: TGTGCCAGCTCACCCGATCGGACCGAAGCTTTCTTT. The gene calls are TRBV18 and TRBJ1-1; no clear D gene. The V gene's germline CDR1 is KGHSH and CDR2 LQKENI. CDR3 length equals 12 residues. Between the trimmed V and J ends, which lost 3 bases and 8 bases, there was a span of 10 bases.

The rearrangement links TRBV7-2 to TRBJ1-4; D ambiguous. CDR1 is SGHTA, CDR2 FQGNSA, per germline. Trimming took off 2 bases at V and 0 bases at J, with 7 bases between the two ends. This CDR3 has 15 residues. In DNA, the CDR3 is TGTGCCAGCAGCTTACAGGCTACAACTAATGAAAAACTGTTTTTT. Translation: CASSLQATTNEKLFF.

Concerning this clone itself: Within the sample, other DNA sequences also encode this same CDR3. J is TRBJ2-7 and V is TRBV30; possibly TRBD1 or TRBD2 for D (5 bases each). Germline CDR1 is GTSNPN and CDR2 is SVGIG (reference sequence). Trimming removed 1 base at V and 3 bases at J, with 7 bases between. The CDR3 contains 12 residues. CDR3 amino acids: CAWSGGSYEQYF. CDR3 coding DNA: TGTGCCTGGAGTGGGGGGAGCTACGAGCAGTACTTC.

The table lists this clone with a few counts. V gene TRBV7-9 combines with J gene TRBJ1-2, with D possibly matching TRBD1 (5 bases). Germline V gene lookup returns CDR1 SEHNR and CDR2 FQNEAQ (reference sequence). The CDR3 extends over 16 amino acids. Trimming left V 0 bases short and J 0 bases short, with 11 bases between. CDR3 amino acids: CASSLAGVSSNYGYTF. DNA for the CDR3: TGTGCCAGCAGCTTAGCGGGGGTCAGTTCTAACTATGGCTACACCTTC.

This clone was seen a handful of times. The chain uses TRBV13 and TRBJ1-5, with D perhaps TRBD1 (6 bases). Germline V CDR1 and CDR2: PRHDT, FYEKMQ (reference sequence). This CDR3 contains 16 residues. V dropped 3 bases and J dropped 0 bases, with 12 bases sitting between them. The CDR3: CASSFRGGLSNQPQHF. The CDR3 DNA reads as TGTGCCAGCAGCTTTAGGGGGGGTCTTAGCAATCAGCCCCAGCATTTT.

This clone was counted a few times. The chain uses TRBV11-2 and TRBJ1-2; D unclear. The V end lost 0 bases, the J end lost 8 bases, and 10 bases lay between the germline ends. The CDR3 is 13 amino acids. From germline, CDR1 is SGHAT and CDR2 FQNNGV. The CDR3 protein is CASSLETRGGYTF. In DNA form, the CDR3 reads TGTGCCAGCAGCTTAGAAACCCGAGGAGGCTACACCTTC.

CDR3 residues: CACTRTGLYNSPLHF. The CDR3 nucleotides are TGTGCCTGCACCCGGACAGGGCTCTATAATTCACCCCTCCACTTT. The V call is TRBV30, the J call TRBJ1-6, with 8 bases aligning to TRBD1. The germline gives CDR1 GTSNPN, CDR2 SVGIG (reference sequence). The V segment lost 6 bases and the J segment 3 bases; nucleotides outside the gene matches: 7. The CDR3 consists of 15 residues.

There are a few counts of this clone. The V call is TRBV19, the J call TRBJ1-2; TRBD1 might be the D (5 bases). Trimming removed 1 base at V and 4 bases at J, with 13 bases between. The CDR3 loop spans 15 amino acids. Looked up from germline, CDR1 is LNHDA and CDR2 is SQIVND (reference sequence). CDR3 in amino acids: CASSIAAGTGYGYTF. The CDR3 DNA reads as TGTGCCAGTAGTATAGCCGCGGGGACCGGCTATGGCTACACCTTC.

The chain joins TRBV6-5 to TRBJ2-7, with D uncertain. The CDR3 extends over 12 amino acids. Looked up from germline, CDR1 is MNHEY and CDR2 is SVGAGI. V was pared by 6 bases and J by 3 bases, with 9 bases between. This CDR3 reads CASRDHLYEQYF. CDR3 sequence (DNA): TGTGCCAGCAGGGACCACCTCTACGAGCAGTACTTC.

This clone has only a few counts. The J gene is TRBJ1-1, the V gene TRBV5-1, with D perhaps matching TRBD1 (5 bases). Germline CDR1 SGHRS, CDR2 YFSETQ. The CDR3 runs to 14 residues. V was pared by 2 bases and J by 2 bases, with 10 bases between. The CDR3 nucleotides are TGCGCCAGCAGCTTAGGCAGGGACAACACTGAAGCTTTCTTT. Residues: CASSLGRDNTEAFF.

This clone was recorded a few times. The V gene is TRBV30, the J gene TRBJ1-5, with D possibly being TRBD1 (5 bases). Trimming stripped 3 bases from V and 3 bases from J, with 12 bases between. Germline values: CDR1 GTSNPN, CDR2 SVGIG (reference sequence). This CDR3 contains 14 residues. CDR3 coding DNA: TGTGCCTGGAGCGAAAGGGGATCCAATCAGCCCCAGCATTTT. This encodes CAWSERGSNQPQHF.

The chain recombines TRBV7-2 with TRBJ2-3, with TRBD1 as a possible D gene (6 bases). The germline V and J ends were trimmed by 1 base and 6 bases, with 8 bases remaining between them. The CDR3 has 13 residues. Germline CDR1 SGHTA, CDR2 FQGNSA. CDR3 loop: CASSLGQADTQYF. The CDR3 DNA sequence: TGTGCCAGCAGCTTAGGACAGGCGGATACGCAGTATTTT. The complete variable domain, with remaining parts taken from reference TRBV7-2 and TRBJ2-3, reads GAGVSQSPSNKVTEKGKDVELRCDPISGHTALYWYRQSLGQGLEFLIYFQGNSAPDKSGLPSDRFSAERTGGSVSTLTIQRTQQEDSAVYLCASSLGQADTQYFGPGTRLTVL.

The chain is built from TRBV30 and TRBJ1-6; 8 bases map to TRBD1. J lost 10 bases, V lost 2 bases, and 10 bases had no gene match. Germline loops: CDR1 GTSNPN, CDR2 SVGIG (reference sequence). CDR3 size: 15 residues. In nucleotides, the CDR3 is TGTGCCTGGAGTCTCACGACAGGGGATCGCTCACCCCTCCACTTT. It translates to CAWSLTTGDRSPLHF.